This TCR beta chain was recorded in a study of blood T cell repertoires in COVID-19. Looking at the study overall: COVID-19 samples collected from the United States, Italy and Spain covered acute and convalescent phases. T cells, B-cell-depleted T cells, or PBMCs provided the cDNA or gDNA that served as material.

TCRdb's copy holds only in-frame clones and misses some; the assay was immunoSEQ multiplex PCR. Here the sample spans approximately 75,000 clones, over 80% being singletons. V was cut by 6 bases and J by 5 bases, with 19 bases left in between. CDR1 MRHNA and CDR2 SNTAGT come from the germline V gene. This CDR3 has 15 residues. This receptor was obtained from a woman aged 80 or over with acute or convalescent COVID-19. Sequencing was done on a sample of peripheral blood. V gene TRBV6-4 combines with J gene TRBJ1-2; D perhaps matches TRBD1 (5 bases). The CDR3 loop reads CASSPTTTVGYGYTF. The CDR3 DNA sequence: TGTGCCAGCAGCCCAACTACGACAGTAGGTTATGGCTACACCTTC.